This TCR beta chain derives from a study of blood T cell repertoires in COVID-19. In the study overall: Some COVID-19 samples were acute and others convalescent; all came from the United States, Italy and Spain.

Original processing methods: Estimation of nucleated cell counts was performed using reference gene primer amplification. Here immunoSEQ multiplex PCR was the method, and the copy in TCRdb shows in-frame clones only, minus some. V, J and clone size derive from that table, while D and trimming were established from the DNA sequence. The sample lists around 260,000 clones, 75% to 90% occurring once. This receptor was obtained from a woman between 70 and 85 years old with COVID-19, enrolled during active disease. The material sequenced was peripheral blood.

DNA for the CDR3: TGTGCCACCAGTGGCAGTGTTTATGGCTACACCTTC. This sequence encodes CATSGSVYGYTF. V is TRBV24-1 and J is TRBJ1-2; D remains unclear. Trimming took 5 bases from V and 5 from J, leaving 8 bases between them. The germline gives CDR1 KGHDR, CDR2 SFDVKD. This CDR3 contains 12 residues.